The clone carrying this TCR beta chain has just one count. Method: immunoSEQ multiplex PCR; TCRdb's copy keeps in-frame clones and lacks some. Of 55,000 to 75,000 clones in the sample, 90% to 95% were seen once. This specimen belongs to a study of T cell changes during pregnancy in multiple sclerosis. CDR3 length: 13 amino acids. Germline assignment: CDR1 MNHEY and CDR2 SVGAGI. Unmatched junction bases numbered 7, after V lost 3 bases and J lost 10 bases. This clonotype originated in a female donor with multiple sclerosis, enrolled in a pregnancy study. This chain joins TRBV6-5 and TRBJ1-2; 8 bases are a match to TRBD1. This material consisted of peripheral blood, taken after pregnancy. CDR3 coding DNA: TGTGCCAGCAGTTATGGGACAGGAGTCGTCTACACCTTC. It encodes CASSYGTGVVYTF.